The 7 T cell receptor beta chains below come from one sample, sequenced in a study of blood T cell repertoires in COVID-19. Generated by immunoSEQ multiplex PCR, the TCRdb table keeps only in-frame clones and is missing some. The data contain 99,000 or so clones, around 81% of them singletons. The specimen was peripheral blood. All receptors come from an elderly man with acute or convalescent COVID-19.

This clone occurred a few times. The chain links TRBV24-1 to TRBJ2-3; 8 positions match TRBD2. The ends lost 1 base at V and 3 bases at J; junction bases unmatched: 2. This CDR3 contains 15 residues. From germline, CDR1 is KGHDR and CDR2 SFDVKD. CDR3 amino acids: CATSDLAGDTDTQYF. CDR3 nucleotide sequence: TGTGCCACCAGTGATTTAGCGGGAGATACAGATACGCAGTATTTT.

This clone was detected only once. The chain employs TRBV19 and TRBJ1-1; D possibly corresponds to TRBD1 (5 bases). The V end lost 7 bases, the J end lost 11 bases, and 14 bases lay between the germline ends. CDR3 length equals 11 residues. Germline lookup yields CDR1 LNHDA and CDR2 SQIVND (reference sequence). The CDR3 DNA is TGTGCCAGTACGGTTGGGGGAGGTGCTTTCTTT. Translation gives CASTVGGGAFF. The whole variable domain, filled in from reference TRBV19 and TRBJ1-1, reads DGGITQSPKYLFRKEGQNVTLSCEQNLNHDAMYWYRQDPGQGLRLIYYSQIVNDFQKGDIAEGYSVSREKKESFPLTVTSAQKNPTAFYLCASTVGGGAFFGQGTRLTVV.

The chain combines TRBV19 with TRBJ2-2, with TRBD2 matching 13 bases. V lost 5 bases to trimming and J lost 2 bases; unmatched junction nucleotides: 8. Looked up from germline, CDR1 is LNHDA and CDR2 is SQIVND (reference sequence). The CDR3 totals 18 residues. The CDR3 sequence: CASSSWTSGRLNTGELFF. The CDR3, as DNA: TGTGCCAGTAGTTCCTGGACTAGCGGGAGACTTAACACCGGGGAGCTGTTTTTT.

The chain links TRBV27 to TRBJ1-2, with 7 bases fitting TRBD1. Unmatched junction bases numbered 8, after V lost 6 bases and J lost 7 bases. From germline, CDR1 is MNHEY and CDR2 SMNVEV (reference sequence). The CDR3 spans 13 residues. The CDR3 DNA follows: TGTGCCAGCAGGATCGGACAGGCGGCTGGCTACACCTTC. It specifies CASRIGQAAGYTF.

This chain uses TRBV28 with TRBJ1-5, with 9 nucleotides matching TRBD1. This CDR3 comprises 15 residues. In germline, CDR1 is MDHEN, CDR2 SYDVKM. Trimming at V came to 5 bases and at J to 2 bases, leaving 4 bases not matched to a gene. CDR3: CASSPGDRGNQPQHF. The CDR3 DNA is TGTGCCAGCAGTCCGGGGGACAGGGGCAATCAGCCCCAGCATTTT.

V gene TRBV6-5 combines with J gene TRBJ2-1; a possible D gene is TRBD2 (6 bases). There are 15 residues in the CDR3. The ends were cut back, 5 bases at V and 4 bases at J, with 15 bases in the middle. Germline V CDR1 and CDR2: MNHEY, SVGAGI. CDR3 nucleotides: TGTGCCAGCAGTAACCAGATCGGGACTTACAATGAGCAGTTCTTC. It is translated as CASSNQIGTYNEQFF.

V and J are TRBV7-8 and TRBJ2-7; TRBD1 matches at 8 bases. V lost 5 bases to trimming and J lost 6 bases; unmatched junction nucleotides: 9. The CDR3 runs 14 residues. Germline CDR1 is SGHVS and CDR2 is FQNEAQ. CDR3 amino acids: CASSRPDRVSEQYF. Written as DNA, the CDR3 is TGTGCCAGCAGCCGACCGGACAGGGTGAGCGAGCAGTACTTC.